These 32 T cell receptor beta chains share one sample of origin, sequenced in a study of Ad26.COV2.S vaccination and SARS-CoV-2 variants. Profiling relied on immunoSEQ multiplex PCR, and the TCRdb table lists in-frame clones only, not all of them. The sample contains 350,000 to 550,000 clones, 75% to 90% of which appear only once. The treatment was: around 19 received Ad26.COV2.S at low or high dose, single or two shots; 5 received placebo; per-sample allocation not given. Sampling took place 63 days after the first vaccine or placebo injection. Sequencing was performed on peripheral blood, taken in a trial of Ad26.COV2.S vaccine versus placebo. Receptor source: a person aged 18-65 years who received the Ad26.COV2.S COVID-19 vaccine or a placebo.

This sequence joins TRBV18 and TRBJ1-5; D call uncertain. V lost 3 bases and J lost 0, with 9 bases in between. Germline lookup yields CDR1 KGHSH and CDR2 LQKENI. The CDR3 is made up of 15 amino acids. The CDR3 sequence is CASSPFNYSNQPQHF. Here the CDR3 DNA reads TGTGCCAGCTCACCCTTTAATTATAGCAATCAGCCCCAGCATTTT.

The rearrangement joins TRBV6-5 to TRBJ1-6, with 7 bases identical to TRBD1. The CDR3 totals 15 residues. The V gene end was trimmed by 4 bases and the J gene end by 14 bases; junction bases not matched to a gene: 14. Per germline, CDR1 MNHEY and CDR2 SVGAGI. Here the CDR3 DNA reads TGTGCCAGCAGTTTTGACAGGGAGGGACTATCAGCCCTCCACTTT. Amino acid sequence: CASSFDREGLSALHF.

The chain uses TRBV9 and TRBJ2-5, with TRBD2 identical over 8 bases. CDR1 and CDR2 (germline): SGDLS, YYNGEE. The CDR3 runs to 14 residues. The ends lost 4 bases at V and 4 bases at J; junction bases unmatched: 6. The CDR3 loop reads CASSPRLAPETQYF. The CDR3 DNA follows: TGTGCCAGCAGCCCCCGACTAGCGCCAGAGACCCAGTACTTC.

The gene calls are TRBV5-4 and TRBJ2-3, with TRBD1 matching over 7 bases. Germline CDR1 is SGHNT and CDR2 is YYREEE (reference sequence). The CDR3 extends over 14 amino acids. V gave up 3 bases and J gave up 2 bases; unmatched junction bases: 3. The CDR3 sequence: CASSWGQSTDTQYF. CDR3 in DNA: TGTGCCAGCAGCTGGGGACAGTCCACAGATACGCAGTATTTT.

The chain recombines TRBV4-3 with TRBJ1-6, with TRBD1 as a possible D gene (5 bases). CDR3 length: 18 amino acids. The germline CDR1 and CDR2 sequences are LGHNA and YSLEER. V lost 2 bases, J lost 9 bases, and 23 bases lay in between. The CDR3 nucleotides are TGCGCCAGCAGCCAACGGACGGGGAGTGGAGGGGAATTTTCACCCCTCCACTTT. Protein: CASSQRTGSGGEFSPLHF.

The chain combines TRBV7-2 with TRBJ2-1, with TRBD2 matching 8 bases. From germline, CDR1 is SGHTA and CDR2 FQGNSA. The CDR3 is 18 residues long. Trimming removed 4 bases from V and 1 base from J; junction bases left unmatched: 12. The CDR3 nucleotides read TGTGCCAGCAGCTCTCCCCCTGGGGCGGGGGGTTCCTACAATGAGCAGTTCTTC. This sequence encodes CASSSPPGAGGSYNEQFF.

This clone was seen just once. The chain joins TRBV28 to TRBJ2-3, with 16 nucleotides matching TRBD2. V lost 0 bases, J lost 1 base, and 1 base stayed unmatched. The CDR3 totals 18 residues. Germline values: CDR1 MDHEN, CDR2 SYDVKM. The CDR3 region is CASSLWGLAGGRTDTQYF. CDR3 DNA sequence: TGTGCCAGCAGTTTATGGGGACTAGCGGGGGGGCGCACAGATACGCAGTATTTT.

This clone has just one count. The chain couples TRBV18 to TRBJ1-6, with 7 bases lining up with TRBD1. Germline lookup yields CDR1 KGHSH and CDR2 LQKENI. The J segment lost 7 bases and the V segment lost 3 bases, leaving 6 bases of the junction unmatched. The CDR3 spans 15 residues. This CDR3 reads CASSPTTGQNSPLHF. CDR3 coding DNA: TGTGCCAGCTCACCGACGACAGGGCAGAATTCACCCCTCCACTTT.

The V and J genes are TRBV6-1 and TRBJ2-7; 10 nucleotides line up with TRBD2. Germline V CDR1 and CDR2: MNHNS, SASEGT. The CDR3 is 15 residues long. Trimming removed 1 base from V and 5 bases from J; junction bases left unmatched: 5. CDR3 amino acids: CASSEVPAGGNEQYF. CDR3 DNA sequence: TGTGCCAGCAGTGAAGTCCCAGCGGGGGGGAACGAGCAGTACTTC.

This clone has a handful of counts. This rearrangement joins TRBV7-9 to TRBJ1-5, with TRBD1 matching 10 bases. The V gene's germline CDR1 is SEHNR and CDR2 FQNEAQ (reference sequence). The V gene end was trimmed by 6 bases and the J gene end by 3 bases; junction bases not matched to a gene: 11. The CDR3 contains 17 residues. CDR3 residues: CASSSSVGTGVNQPQHF. Written as DNA, the CDR3 is TGTGCCAGCAGTTCTTCAGTGGGGACAGGGGTCAATCAGCCCCAGCATTTT.

This clone was counted once. The V gene is TRBV11-2, the J gene TRBJ2-5; D tentatively fits TRBD1 or TRBD2 (5 bases each). This CDR3 comprises 16 residues. Deletions cut 5 bases from V and 5 bases from J, with 21 bases between. The germline gives CDR1 SGHAT, CDR2 FQNNGV. In nucleotides, the CDR3 is TGTGCCAGCAGCCCCCTGGACGAGGGGCGCAGGGAGACCCAGTACTTC. Amino acids: CASSPLDEGRRETQYF.

J is TRBJ2-7 and V is TRBV3-1 (or the pseudogene TRBV3-2); D tentatively reads TRBD1 or TRBD2 (5 bases each). The V end was cut by 5 bases, the J end by 7 bases, with 15 bases between. The CDR3 covers 13 residues. Looked up from germline, CDR1 is LGHDT and CDR2 is YNNKEL (reference sequence). CDR3 nucleotides: TGTGCCAGCAGCGAGGGACCAGAAAGAGAGCAGTACGTC. Protein sequence: CASSEGPEREQYV.

This rearrangement joins TRBV2 to TRBJ1-6, with 8 bases aligning to TRBD1. The CDR3 has 14 amino acids. Per the germline V gene, CDR1 is SNHLY and CDR2 is FYNNEI. V shed 9 bases, J shed 7 bases, and the junction held 8 bases outside the gene matches. The CDR3 is CARTPSGGNSPLHF. CDR3 in DNA: TGTGCCAGAACCCCATCAGGGGGCAATTCACCCCTCCACTTT.

This clone has just a few counts. The chain combines TRBV28 with TRBJ2-7, with D possibly being TRBD1 (5 bases). Trimming stripped 2 bases from V and 2 bases from J, with 13 bases between. Germline loops: CDR1 MDHEN, CDR2 SYDVKM. CDR3 length: 15 amino acids. The CDR3 bases are TGTGCCAGCAGTTTAGCAGGGCGAACGACCTACGAGCAGTACTTC. Amino acids: CASSLAGRTTYEQYF.

The rearrangement joins TRBV5-1 to TRBJ2-7; a weak D match, TRBD1 (6 bases). Germline CDR1 SGHRS, CDR2 YFSETQ. The CDR3 is 18 amino acids. The V and J ends lost 0 bases and 6 bases respectively, with 25 bases between them. The CDR3 reads CASSLAPATGTRIGEQYF. CDR3 DNA sequence: TGCGCCAGCAGCTTGGCTCCCGCCACCGGGACAAGAATTGGCGAGCAGTACTTC.

The V call is TRBV5-5, the J call TRBJ2-4, with 10 bases matching TRBD1. The CDR3 sequence is 15 residues long. The V gene end was trimmed by 0 bases and the J gene end by 9 bases; junction bases not matched to a gene: 6. In germline, CDR1 is SGHKS, CDR2 YYEKEE (reference sequence). CDR3 amino acids: CASSLVGTGAGIQYF. DNA for the CDR3: TGTGCCAGCAGCTTGGTGGGGACAGGGGCCGGCATTCAGTACTTC.

This chain connects TRBV7-3 to TRBJ2-5; D unclear. The V gene's germline CDR1 is SGHTA and CDR2 FQGTGA. Trimming shortened V by 3 bases and J by 2 bases, and 7 bases separated the two germline ends. CDR3 length equals 13 residues. The CDR3 DNA reads as TGTGCCAGCAGCTTTCGGGCACAAGAGACCCAGTACTTC. Translated: CASSFRAQETQYF.

CDR3 nucleotides: TGTGCCATCGGGGGGGCGCAGGAAGATACGCAGTATTTT. It yields the protein CAIGGAQEDTQYF. The chain combines TRBV10-3 with TRBJ2-3; D possibly corresponds to TRBD2 (7 bases). The CDR3 has 13 amino acids. The germline V and J ends were trimmed by 8 bases and 5 bases, with 14 bases remaining between them. Germline CDR1 is ENHRY and CDR2 is SYGVKD.

The CDR3 protein is CASSLSGRGTDTQYF. In nucleotides, the CDR3 is TGTGCCAGCAGCCTTAGCGGGAGAGGAACAGATACGCAGTATTTT. This chain connects TRBV14 to TRBJ2-3; TRBD2 matches 9 bases. The CDR3 has 15 amino acids. The J segment lost 3 bases and the V segment lost 4 bases, leaving 5 bases of the junction unmatched. Germline values: CDR1 SGHDN, CDR2 FVKESK.

The V and J genes are TRBV3-1 (or the pseudogene TRBV3-2) and TRBJ2-1; D tentatively reads TRBD1 or TRBD2 (5 bases each). V lost 1 base, J lost 0 bases, and 13 bases lay in between. The CDR3 runs to 17 residues. The germline V gene encodes CDR1 LGHDT and CDR2 YNNKEL (reference sequence). The chain's CDR3 is CASSQGGESSSYNEQFF. CDR3 DNA: TGTGCCAGCAGCCAAGGAGGGGAGAGTAGCTCCTACAATGAGCAGTTCTTC.

V gene TRBV29-1 combines with J gene TRBJ2-5; the match to TRBD2 covers 10 bases. V lost 6 bases to trimming and J lost 6 bases; unmatched junction nucleotides: 10. The CDR3 loop spans 14 amino acids. Germline values: CDR1 SQVTM, CDR2 ANQGSEA. The CDR3 spells CSVVEREGRKTQYF. CDR3 DNA sequence: TGCAGCGTCGTCGAGCGGGAGGGCCGAAAGACCCAGTACTTC.

The chain has TRBV5-1 and TRBJ2-7; unclear D gene. The V end was cut by 0 bases, the J end by 6 bases, with 7 bases between. The CDR3 is 12 amino acids. Germline V gene data show CDR1 as SGHRS and CDR2 as YFSETQ. The CDR3 DNA is TGCGCCAGCAGCTTGGTCCGGAGCGAGCAGTACTTC. As protein: CASSLVRSEQYF.

The chain carries TRBV28 and TRBJ1-2, with D possibly matching TRBD1 (5 bases). Germline loops: CDR1 MDHEN, CDR2 SYDVKM. Trimming took 3 bases from V and 3 from J, leaving 23 bases between them. This CDR3 is 18 amino acids long. The DNA for the CDR3 is TGTGCCAGCAGTTTGGGTCTGCGGAGGGGCTATGGATACTATGGCTACACCTTC. Protein product: CASSLGLRRGYGYYGYTF.

The chain is built from TRBV4-2 and TRBJ2-2; 8 bases map to TRBD1. V was clipped by 0 bases and J by 1 base; unmatched bases: 4. Germline V gives CDR1 LGHNA, CDR2 YNFKEQ. There are 17 residues in the CDR3. The CDR3 DNA sequence: TGTGCCAGCAGCCAAGATTCAGGGGGCGAGAACACCGGGGAGCTGTTTTTT. Amino acids: CASSQDSGGENTGELFF.

This chain connects TRBV27 to TRBJ2-7; D perhaps matches TRBD1 (6 bases). The CDR3 has 18 amino acids. The ends were cut back, 5 bases at V and 2 bases at J, with 25 bases in the middle. Germline values: CDR1 MNHEY, CDR2 SMNVEV (reference sequence). The DNA of the CDR3 is TGTGCCAGCAGTCAGGGCCCCGGGACACGCTTAGGGGCCTACGAGCAGTACTTC. This encodes CASSQGPGTRLGAYEQYF.

This clone was seen at least ten times. This chain uses TRBV15 with TRBJ2-3; no clear D. This CDR3 contains 15 residues. V lost 5 bases and J lost 3, with 15 bases in between. Germline V gene lookup returns CDR1 LNHNV and CDR2 YYDKDF (reference sequence). CDR3 residues: CATSVTGRATDTQYF. DNA for the CDR3: TGTGCCACCAGCGTTACTGGGCGTGCGACAGATACGCAGTATTTT.

The chain carries TRBV7-2 and TRBJ1-4, with D perhaps matching TRBD1 (6 bases). The CDR3 runs to 13 residues. Trimming removed 7 bases at V and 7 bases at J, with 13 bases between. In germline, CDR1 is SGHTA, CDR2 FQGNSA. The CDR3 here is CASKVQGGEKLFF. CDR3 coding DNA: TGTGCCAGCAAGGTACAGGGAGGTGAAAAACTGTTTTTT. The full variable domain, rest sourced from reference TRBV7-2 and TRBJ1-4, is GAGVSQSPSNKVTEKGKDVELRCDPISGHTALYWYRQSLGQGLEFLIYFQGNSAPDKSGLPSDRFSAERTGGSVSTLTIQRTQQEDSAVYLCASKVQGGEKLFFGSGTQLSVL.

This clone appeared a single time. The V gene is TRBV27, the J gene TRBJ2-3; D is perhaps TRBD2 (6 bases). The length of the CDR3 is 15 residues. Germline V lookup: CDR1 MNHEY, CDR2 SMNVEV (reference sequence). The V end was cut by 3 bases, the J end by 5 bases, with 15 bases between. CDR3 loop: CASSFSARRGDTQYF. In nucleotides, the CDR3 is TGTGCCAGCAGTTTTTCAGCGCGGCGGGGAGATACGCAGTATTTT.

This clone was counted a few times. The V call is TRBV4-3, the J call TRBJ1-3; a possible D gene is TRBD1 (5 bases). Trimming removed 2 bases at V and 10 bases at J, with 21 bases between. The CDR3 extends over 16 amino acids. CDR1 is LGHNA, CDR2 YSLEER, per germline. The CDR3: CASSQNVRASRGTIYF. DNA for the CDR3: TGCGCCAGCAGCCAAAACGTTCGGGCCTCAAGGGGAACCATATATTTT.

This clone was observed a handful of times. This chain connects TRBV5-1 to TRBJ2-3; D perhaps matches TRBD2 (6 bases). Germline V lookup: CDR1 SGHRS, CDR2 YFSETQ. V lost 4 bases, J lost 1 base, and 10 bases lay in between. The CDR3 has 14 amino acids. CDR3 sequence (DNA): TGCGCCAGCAGCCCGGGACTGGGCACAGATACGCAGTATTTT. Protein: CASSPGLGTDTQYF. The full variable domain, in which reference TRBV5-1 and TRBJ2-3 provide the parts outside the CDR3, is KAGVTQTPRYLIKTRGQQVTLSCSPISGHRSVSWYQQTPGQGLQFLFEYFSETQRNKGNFPGRFSGRQFSNSRSEMNVSTLELGDSALYLCASSPGLGTDTQYFGPGTRLTVL.

The chain employs TRBV21-1 and TRBJ1-1; TRBD1 reflects the table's D call only, with no check against the DNA. TRBV21-1 is a documented pseudogene. The CDR3 covers 15 residues. This CDR3 reads CASSYPGGMNTEAFF. In nucleotides, the CDR3 is TGTGCCAGCAGCTATCCAGGGGGAATGAACACTGAAGCTTTCTTT.

This clone was recorded only once. The rearrangement joins TRBV7-6 to TRBJ1-2, with a weak D call TRBD1 (6 bases). The germline gives CDR1 SGHVS, CDR2 FNYEAQ. The CDR3 sequence is 17 residues long. V gave up 1 base and J gave up 4 bases, with 19 bases separating them. Here the CDR3 reads CASSLGQEGRGAYGYTF. As DNA, the CDR3 is TGTGCCAGCAGCTTAGGACAGGAGGGGCGAGGGGCCTATGGCTACACCTTC.